This T cell receptor (beta chain) was sequenced during a study of blood T cell repertoires in COVID-19. About the research overall: Acute and convalescent COVID-19 samples came from the United States, Italy and Spain. PBMCs, B-cell-depleted T cells, or T cells provided the cDNA or gDNA that made up the material.

As handled by the study authors: Cell counts per sample came from amplifying reference gene primers. Only in-frame clones appear in the TCRdb table, and some are missing; sequencing was by immunoSEQ multiplex PCR. V and J calls and clone size are given by that table; D and trimming were obtained from the DNA. The sample lists roughly 34,000 clones, more than 75% occurring once. This CDR3 region has 14 residues. V lost 1 base, J lost 6 bases, and 8 bases lay in between. Looked up from germline, CDR1 is KGHDR and CDR2 is SFDVKD. This clonotype was sampled from a man older than 75 with active COVID-19. The chain carries TRBV24-1 and TRBJ2-2; D is unclear. What was sequenced was peripheral blood. CDR3 in DNA: TGTGCCACCAGTGATTTTACCCAGGCCGGGGAGCTGTTTTTT. Translation gives CATSDFTQAGELFF.